This TCR beta chain derives from a study of early T cells in non-severe SARS-CoV-2 infection. Study outcomes and limitations: Matching with VDJdb favored anti-spike CD8 responses (missing private and CD4 specificities).

One entry per CDR3 protein results from TCRdb running MiXCR on the 5' RACE reads. The sample yields 80,000 to 95,000 distinct CDR3 sequences, over 9% seen once. Notes on this clonotype: What it recognizes is unknown.

This CDR3 contains 17 residues. The germline V gene has CDR1 MGHRA and CDR2 YSYEKL. Trimming shortened V by 4 bases and J by 1 base, and 18 bases separated the two germline ends. The chain has TRBV4-1 and TRBJ2-3; the D gene is possibly TRBD2 (6 bases). Sequenced input: whole blood. The receptor was isolated from an adult who was a healthcare worker with PCR-confirmed SARS-CoV-2 infection or an uninfected control (not recorded which). The CDR3 DNA reads as TGCGCCAGCAGCCGATCCGGGACTCCTTGGGGCACAGATACGCAGTATTTT. Translation gives CASSRSGTPWGTDTQYF.